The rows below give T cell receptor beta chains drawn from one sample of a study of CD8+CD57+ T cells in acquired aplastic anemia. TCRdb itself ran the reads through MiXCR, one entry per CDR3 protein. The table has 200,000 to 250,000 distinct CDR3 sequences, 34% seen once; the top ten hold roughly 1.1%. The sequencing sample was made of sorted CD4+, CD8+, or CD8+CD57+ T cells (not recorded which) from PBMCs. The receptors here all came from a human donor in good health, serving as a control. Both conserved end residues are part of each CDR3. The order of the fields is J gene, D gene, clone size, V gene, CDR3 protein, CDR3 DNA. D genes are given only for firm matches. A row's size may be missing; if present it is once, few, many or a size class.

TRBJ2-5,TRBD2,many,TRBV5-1,CASSTGTRETQYF,TGCGCCAGCAGCACCGGGACTAGGGAGACCCAGTACTTC
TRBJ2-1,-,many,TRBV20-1,CSAQGVRFNEQFF,TGCAGTGCCCAGGGAGTTCGGTTCAATGAGCAGTTCTTC
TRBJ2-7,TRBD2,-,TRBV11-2,CASSFLAGAMAYEQYF,TGTGCCAGCAGCTTTTTAGCGGGAGCTATGGCCTACGAGCAGTACTTC
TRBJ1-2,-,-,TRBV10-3,CAISERREDYGYTF,TGTGCCATCAGTGAGCGCAGGGAGGACTATGGCTACACCTTC
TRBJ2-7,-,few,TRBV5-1,CASSLVGLNISYEQYF,TGCGCCAGCAGCTTGGTCGGATTAAATATCTCCTACGAGCAGTACTTC
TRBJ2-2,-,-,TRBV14,CASSHPLAGRTLTGELFF,TGTGCCAGCAGCCATCCTCTCGCAGGGAGGACTTTGACCGGGGAGCTGTTTTTT
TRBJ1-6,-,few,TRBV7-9,CASRFRDGTPLHF,TGTGCCAGCAGGTTCCGGGACGGGACACCCCTCCACTTT
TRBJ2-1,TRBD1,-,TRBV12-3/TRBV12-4,CASTTGGFDEQFF,TGTGCCAGCACCACAGGGGGGTTCGATGAGCAGTTCTTC
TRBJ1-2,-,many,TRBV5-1,CASSPSGGQPYGYTF,TGCGCCAGCAGCCCATCAGGAGGACAGCCCTATGGCTACACCTTC
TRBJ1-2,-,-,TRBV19,CARRHDRNYGYTF,TGTGCCAGGAGACACGACAGGAACTATGGCTACACCTTC
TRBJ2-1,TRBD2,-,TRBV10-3,CAISAGGLDNEQFF,TGTGCCATCAGTGCGGGAGGACTGGACAATGAGCAGTTCTTC
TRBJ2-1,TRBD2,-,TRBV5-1,CASSPGLAGGLNEQFF,TGCGCCAGCAGCCCGGGACTAGCGGGAGGCCTCAATGAGCAGTTCTTC
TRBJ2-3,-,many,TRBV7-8,CASSPRVPYTQYF,TGTGCCAGCAGCCCCCGGGTCCCTTATACGCAGTATTTT
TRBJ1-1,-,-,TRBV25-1,CASSETVSKGAFF,TGTGCCAGCAGTGAAACAGTATCGAAGGGGGCTTTCTTT
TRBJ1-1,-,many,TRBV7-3,CASSSSLNTEAFF,TGTGCCAGCAGCTCGTCTTTGAACACTGAAGCTTTCTTT
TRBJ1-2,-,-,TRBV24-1,CATSEGYGYTF,TGTGCCACCAGTGAGGGTTATGGCTACACCTTC
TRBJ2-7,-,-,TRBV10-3,CAIAGQSTAYEQYF,TGTGCCATCGCAGGACAGTCTACCGCATACGAGCAGTACTTC
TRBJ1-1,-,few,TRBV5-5,CASRDSLVLAEAFF,TGTGCCAGCAGGGATTCGTTGGTATTGGCTGAAGCTTTCTTT
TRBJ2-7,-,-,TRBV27,CASRTGTYTKQYF,TGTGCCAGCCGTACCGGGACATATACGAAGCAGTACTTC
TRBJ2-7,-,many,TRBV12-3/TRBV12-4,CASSLPGPYEQYF,TGTGCCAGCAGCTTGCCCGGACCCTACGAGCAGTACTTC
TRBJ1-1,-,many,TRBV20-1,CSARSLANTEAFF,TGCAGTGCTAGAAGCTTGGCGAACACTGAAGCTTTCTTT
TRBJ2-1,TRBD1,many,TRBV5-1,CASSLRDRAYNEQFF,TGCGCCAGCAGCTTGCGGGACAGGGCCTACAATGAGCAGTTCTTC
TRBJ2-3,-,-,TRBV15,CATSRWTTSTDTQYF,TGTGCCACCAGCAGATGGACTACTAGCACAGATACGCAGTATTTT
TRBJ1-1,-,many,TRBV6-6,CASIRTANTEAFF,TGTGCCAGCATCCGGACGGCGAACACTGAAGCTTTCTTT
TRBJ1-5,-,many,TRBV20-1,CSAARLDQPQHF,TGCAGTGCCGCAAGACTGGATCAGCCCCAGCATTTT
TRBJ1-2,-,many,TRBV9,CASSVDMVEDYGYTF,TGTGCCAGCAGCGTAGATATGGTGGAGGACTATGGCTACACCTTC
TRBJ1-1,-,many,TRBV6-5,CASSFTPNTEAFF,TGTGCCAGCAGTTTCACACCGAACACTGAAGCTTTCTTT
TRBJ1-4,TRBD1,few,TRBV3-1,CASSPWDRVEKLFF,TGTGCCAGCAGCCCATGGGACAGGGTGGAAAAACTGTTTTTT